This T cell receptor (beta chain) was found in a study of cytomegalovirus exposure and HLA in healthy donors. From germline, CDR1 is GTSNPN and CDR2 SVGIG (reference sequence). The CDR3 runs 16 residues. The junction had 6 bases not matched to a gene; V was cut back by 1 base and J by 0 bases. In the PCR, 60 Vbeta and 13 Jbeta primers were used. Generated by immunoSEQ multiplex PCR, the TCRdb table keeps only in-frame clones and is missing some. The top ten clones hold 3% to 3.5% of a sample with some 130,000 clones, approximately 80% of them seen once. This clone was seen more than once but under ten times.

V usage is TRBV30 and J usage is TRBJ1-3, with 7 bases lining up with TRBD1. This receptor was taken from a middle-aged man in good health and CMV-seronegative. The sequenced material came from PBMCs. The CDR3 region has the DNA TGTGCCTGGAGTGACGCACAGGGGAGCTCTGGAAACACCATATATTTT. This codes for CAWSDAQGSSGNTIYF.